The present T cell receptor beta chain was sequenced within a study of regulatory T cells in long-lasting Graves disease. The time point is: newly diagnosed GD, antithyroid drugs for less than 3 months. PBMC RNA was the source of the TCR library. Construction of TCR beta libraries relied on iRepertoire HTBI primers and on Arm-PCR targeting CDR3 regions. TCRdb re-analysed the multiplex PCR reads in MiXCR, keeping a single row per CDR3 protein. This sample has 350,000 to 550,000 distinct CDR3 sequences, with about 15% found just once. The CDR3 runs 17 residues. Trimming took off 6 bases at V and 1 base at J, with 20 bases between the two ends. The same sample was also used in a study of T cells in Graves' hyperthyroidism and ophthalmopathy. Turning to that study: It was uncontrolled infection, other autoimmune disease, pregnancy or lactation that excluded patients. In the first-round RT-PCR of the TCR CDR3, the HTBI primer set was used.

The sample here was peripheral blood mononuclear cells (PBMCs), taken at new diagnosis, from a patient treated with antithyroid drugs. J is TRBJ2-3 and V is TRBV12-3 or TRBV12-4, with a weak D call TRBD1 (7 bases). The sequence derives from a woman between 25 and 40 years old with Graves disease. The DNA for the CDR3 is TGTGCCAGCAGCTCAGGGGGTAGCGGATGGGGCACAGATACGCAGTATTTT. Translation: CASSSGGSGWGTDTQYF.